Reported below is one T cell receptor (beta chain). What it recognizes is unknown. The sample comes from a study of cytomegalovirus exposure and HLA in healthy donors. Study context: An earlier analysis found 95 million to 140 million unique TCR beta sequences from 150 million to 200 million T cells. An early release of data contained roughly 90 million unique TCRs, which came from HLA-typed donors. Study-wide results and limits: Altogether, 150 to 200 TCR beta chains were recorded as cytomegalovirus-associated.

Germline V CDR1 and CDR2: SGHNT, YYREEE (reference sequence). V lost 4 bases and J lost 6; bases outside the gene matches: 13. The CDR3 runs 16 residues. A multiplex PCR was run with 60 Vbeta primers and 13 Jbeta primers. Produced via immunoSEQ multiplex PCR; TCRdb's table is partial and in-frame only. Of about 240,000 clones listed, more than 75% are singletons. The source material was PBMCs. The V call is TRBV5-4, the J call TRBJ1-2; TRBD1 matches 9 bases. This receptor was identified in a girl aged 2-9 years in good health and CMV-seronegative. The CDR3: CASSLRTTGGDDGYTF. In DNA form, the CDR3 reads TGTGCCAGCAGCCTCCGTACCACAGGGGGCGATGATGGCTACACCTTC.